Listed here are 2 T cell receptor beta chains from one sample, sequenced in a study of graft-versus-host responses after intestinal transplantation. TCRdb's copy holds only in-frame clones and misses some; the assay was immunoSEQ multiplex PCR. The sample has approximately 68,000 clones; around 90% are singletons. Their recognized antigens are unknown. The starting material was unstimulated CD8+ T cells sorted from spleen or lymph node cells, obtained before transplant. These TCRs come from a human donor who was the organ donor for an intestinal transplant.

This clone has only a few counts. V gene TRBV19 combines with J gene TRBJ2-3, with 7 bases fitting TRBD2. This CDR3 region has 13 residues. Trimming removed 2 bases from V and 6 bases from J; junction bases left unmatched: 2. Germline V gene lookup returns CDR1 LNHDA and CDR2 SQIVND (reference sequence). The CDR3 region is CASSIFGGDTQYF. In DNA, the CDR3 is TGTGCCAGTAGTATATTCGGGGGGGATACGCAGTATTTT.

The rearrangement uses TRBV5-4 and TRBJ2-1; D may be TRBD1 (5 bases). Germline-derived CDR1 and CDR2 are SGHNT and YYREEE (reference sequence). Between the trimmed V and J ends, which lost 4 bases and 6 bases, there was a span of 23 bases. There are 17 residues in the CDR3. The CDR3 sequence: CASSGFYQGSQSNEQFF. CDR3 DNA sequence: TGTGCCAGCAGCGGGTTTTACCAGGGAAGCCAATCCAATGAGCAGTTCTTC.